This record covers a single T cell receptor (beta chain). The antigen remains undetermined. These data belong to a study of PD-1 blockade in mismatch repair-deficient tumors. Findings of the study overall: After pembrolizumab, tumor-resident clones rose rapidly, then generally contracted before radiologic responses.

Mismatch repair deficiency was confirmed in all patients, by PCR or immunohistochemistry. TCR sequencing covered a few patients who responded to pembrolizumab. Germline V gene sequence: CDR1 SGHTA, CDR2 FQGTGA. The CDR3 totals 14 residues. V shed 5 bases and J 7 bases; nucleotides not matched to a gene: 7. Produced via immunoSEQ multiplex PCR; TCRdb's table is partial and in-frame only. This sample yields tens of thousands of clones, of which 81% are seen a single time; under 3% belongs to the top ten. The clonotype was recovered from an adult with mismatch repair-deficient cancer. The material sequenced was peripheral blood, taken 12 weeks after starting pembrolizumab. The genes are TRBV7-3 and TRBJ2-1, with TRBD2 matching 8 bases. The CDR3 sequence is CASSHAGGGNEQFF. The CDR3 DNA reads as TGTGCCAGCAGCCATGCGGGAGGTGGGAATGAGCAGTTCTTC. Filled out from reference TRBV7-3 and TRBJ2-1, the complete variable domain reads GAGVSQTPSNKVTEKGKYVELRCDPISGHTALYWYRQSLGQGPEFLIYFQGTGAADDSGLPNDRFFAVRPEGSVSTLKIQRTERGDSAVYLCASSHAGGGNEQFFGPGTRLTVL.